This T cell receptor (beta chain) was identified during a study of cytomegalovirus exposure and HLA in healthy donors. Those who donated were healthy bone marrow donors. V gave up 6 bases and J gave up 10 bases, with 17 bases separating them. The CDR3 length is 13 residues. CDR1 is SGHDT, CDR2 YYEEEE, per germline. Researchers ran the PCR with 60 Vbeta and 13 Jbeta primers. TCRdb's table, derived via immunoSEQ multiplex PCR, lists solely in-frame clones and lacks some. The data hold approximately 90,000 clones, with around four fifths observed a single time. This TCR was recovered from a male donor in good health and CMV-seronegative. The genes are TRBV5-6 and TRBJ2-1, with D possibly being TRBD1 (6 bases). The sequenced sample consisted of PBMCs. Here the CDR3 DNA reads TGTGCCAGCAACGCAAGGGGGATATCCGAGCAGTTCTTC. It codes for CASNARGISEQFF.